This entry features one T cell receptor (beta chain) sequence. Amplified TCR beta CDR3 regions derived from RNA transcripts. First-round RT-PCR with HTBI primers amplified the TCR CDR3 region. Each CDR3 protein is one row after TCRdb ran MiXCR on the multiplex PCR reads. The table lists under 700,000 distinct CDR3 sequences, about a sixth of them singletons. The ends lost 5 bases at V and 6 bases at J; junction bases unmatched: 13. From germline, CDR1 is SGHDN and CDR2 FVKESK. The CDR3 loop spans 15 amino acids. Aged 18 to 65, the patients had hyperthyroidism that was newly diagnosed and had lasted under 2 months. PBMCs were derived from around 10 ml fresh peripheral blood. These data come from a study of T cells in Graves' hyperthyroidism and ophthalmopathy.

The sequencing sample was made of blood. This TCR was sampled from a woman aged 18-35 years with Graves' hyperthyroidism. The V and J genes are TRBV14 and TRBJ2-7; 7 nucleotides match TRBD1. The chain's CDR3 is CASSIWGTDGLEQYF. For the CDR3, the DNA is TGTGCCAGCAGCATTTGGGGGACAGATGGTCTCGAGCAGTACTTC.